The entry below gives a single T cell receptor beta chain sequence along with its context. Its specificity is unknown. Study results and caveats: Tumor Treg TCRs overlapped most with tumor naive CD4+ cells.

J lost 3 bases, V lost 1 base, and 7 bases had no gene match. The CDR3 is 16 amino acids. The germline CDR1 and CDR2 sequences are LGHNA and YNFKEQ. TCRdb processed the 5' RACE reads anew with MiXCR; each CDR3 protein has one entry. Of 10,000 to 14,000 distinct CDR3 sequences listed, around 49% were seen once; the top ten hold roughly 12%. The clonotype originates from a female donor with breast cancer. Sequencing was performed on tumor-infiltrating naive CD4+ T cells sorted from the breast tumor. Noted subset: naive CD4+ T cells, CD4+CD45RA+CD25-. V is TRBV4-2 and J is TRBJ2-7, with 9 bases aligning to TRBD1. The CDR3 protein is CASSQGTGVGRYEQYF. In nucleotides, the CDR3 is TGTGCCAGCAGCCAAGGGACAGGGGTGGGACGCTACGAGCAGTACTTC.